This paragraph covers one TCR beta chain sequence. Its antigen is unknown. Sequencing was performed with immunoSEQ multiplex PCR; in TCRdb, only in-frame clones are kept and a portion is missing. The sample yields 25,000 to 40,000 clones, 60% to 80% seen once. Stated time point: week 35, safety follow-up. Vaccination used 300 ug of mutant IDH1 20-mer peptide per dose, with topical imiquimod. The sample originates from a study of a mutant IDH1 vaccine in newly diagnosed glioma. Trimming cost V 3 bases and J 1 base, with 9 bases left between them. This CDR3 is built from 14 residues. Germline V gives CDR1 KGHSH, CDR2 LQKENI.

Sample: PBMCs, taken from a glioma patient whose treatment included an IDH1 peptide vaccine. The sequence derives from a woman under 40 with glioma. Some clones in this sample may be carry-over from other donors' samples. The chain couples TRBV18 to TRBJ2-5; D may be TRBD1 (5 bases). CDR3 sequence reads: CASSPRDFQETQYF. The CDR3 DNA reads TGTGCCAGCTCACCCAGGGATTTCCAAGAGACCCAGTACTTC.